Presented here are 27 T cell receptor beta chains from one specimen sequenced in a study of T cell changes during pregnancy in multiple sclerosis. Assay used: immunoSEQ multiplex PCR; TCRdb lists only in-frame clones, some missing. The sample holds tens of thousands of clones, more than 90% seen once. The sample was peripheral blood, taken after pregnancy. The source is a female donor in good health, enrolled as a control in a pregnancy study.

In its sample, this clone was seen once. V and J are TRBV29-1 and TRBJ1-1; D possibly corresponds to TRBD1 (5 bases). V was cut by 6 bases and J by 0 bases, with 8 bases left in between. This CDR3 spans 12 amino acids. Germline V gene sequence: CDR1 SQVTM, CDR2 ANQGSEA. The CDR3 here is CSVQGMNTEAFF. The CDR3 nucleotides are TGCAGCGTGCAGGGCATGAACACTGAAGCTTTCTTT.

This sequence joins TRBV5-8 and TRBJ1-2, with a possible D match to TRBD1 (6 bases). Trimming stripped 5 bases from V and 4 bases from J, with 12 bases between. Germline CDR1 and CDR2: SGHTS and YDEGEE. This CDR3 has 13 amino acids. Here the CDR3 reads CASSFRGFYGYTF. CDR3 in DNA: TGTGCCAGCAGTTTCAGGGGTTTCTATGGCTACACCTTC.

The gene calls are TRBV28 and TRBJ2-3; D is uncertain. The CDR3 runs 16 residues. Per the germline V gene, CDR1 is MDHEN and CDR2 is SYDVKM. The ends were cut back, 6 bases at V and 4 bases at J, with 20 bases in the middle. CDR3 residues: CASRSPGATVPDTQYF. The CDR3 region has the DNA TGTGCCAGCAGATCACCGGGTGCGACGGTTCCAGATACGCAGTATTTT.

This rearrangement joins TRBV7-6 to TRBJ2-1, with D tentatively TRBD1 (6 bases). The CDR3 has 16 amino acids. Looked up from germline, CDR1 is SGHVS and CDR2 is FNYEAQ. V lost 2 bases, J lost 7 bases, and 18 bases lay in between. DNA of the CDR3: TGTGCCAGCAGCTTAACAGGCGAGGACAGACCGAATGAGCAGTTCTTC. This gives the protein CASSLTGEDRPNEQFF.

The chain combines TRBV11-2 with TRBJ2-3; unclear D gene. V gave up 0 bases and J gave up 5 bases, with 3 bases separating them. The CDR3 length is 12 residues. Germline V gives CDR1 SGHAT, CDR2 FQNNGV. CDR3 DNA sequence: TGTGCCAGCAGCTTAGAGAGAGATACGCAGTATTTT. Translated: CASSLERDTQYF.

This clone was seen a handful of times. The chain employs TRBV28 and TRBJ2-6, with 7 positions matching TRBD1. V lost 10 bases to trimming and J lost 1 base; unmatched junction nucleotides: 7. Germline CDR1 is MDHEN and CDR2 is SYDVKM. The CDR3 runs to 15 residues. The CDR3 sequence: CAIGTAESGANVLTF. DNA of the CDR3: TGTGCCATCGGGACAGCAGAGTCTGGGGCCAACGTCCTGACTTTC.

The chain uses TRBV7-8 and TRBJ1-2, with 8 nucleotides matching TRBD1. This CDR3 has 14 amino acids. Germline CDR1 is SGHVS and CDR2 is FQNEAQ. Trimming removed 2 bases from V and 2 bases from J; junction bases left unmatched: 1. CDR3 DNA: TGTGCCAGCAGCTTAAACAGGGGGAACTATGGCTACACCTTC. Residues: CASSLNRGNYGYTF.

CDR3 bases: TGTGCCAGCAGCTTAGGCCTATATCGGACAGGGGGCGACGAGACCCAGTACTTC. Residues: CASSLGLYRTGGDETQYF. J is TRBJ2-5 and V is TRBV13; 11 nucleotides line up with TRBD1. The germline gives CDR1 PRHDT, CDR2 FYEKMQ (reference sequence). There are 18 residues in the CDR3. Unmatched junction bases numbered 11, after V lost 0 bases and J lost 5 bases.

CDR3 DNA sequence: TGCGCCAGCAGCAGGGGACAGGGGTCCTACGAGCAGTACTTC. Translation gives CASSRGQGSYEQYF. The rearrangement uses TRBV5-1 and TRBJ2-7; TRBD1 agrees at 10 bases. The V segment lost 4 bases and the J segment 1 base; nucleotides outside the gene matches: 2. The CDR3 contains 14 residues. Germline CDR1 reads SGHRS; CDR2 reads YFSETQ.

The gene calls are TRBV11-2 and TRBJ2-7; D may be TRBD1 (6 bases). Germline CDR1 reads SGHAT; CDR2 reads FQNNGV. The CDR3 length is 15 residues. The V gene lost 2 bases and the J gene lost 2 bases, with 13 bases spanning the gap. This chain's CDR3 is CASSLWGQGPYEQYF. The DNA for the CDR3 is TGTGCCAGCAGCTTATGGGGGCAGGGACCCTACGAGCAGTACTTC.

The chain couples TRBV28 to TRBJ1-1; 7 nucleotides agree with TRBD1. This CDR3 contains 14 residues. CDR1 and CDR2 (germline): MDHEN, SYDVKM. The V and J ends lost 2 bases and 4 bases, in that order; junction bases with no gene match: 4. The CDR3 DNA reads TGTGCCAGCAGTTTACTCAGGGGGACCACTGAAGCTTTCTTT. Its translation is CASSLLRGTTEAFF. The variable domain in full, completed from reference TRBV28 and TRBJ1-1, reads DVKVTQSSRYLVKRTGEKVFLECVQDMDHENMFWYRQDPGLGLRLIYFSYDVKMKEKGDIPEGYSVSREKKERFSLILESASTNQTSMYLCASSLLRGTTEAFFGQGTRLTVV.

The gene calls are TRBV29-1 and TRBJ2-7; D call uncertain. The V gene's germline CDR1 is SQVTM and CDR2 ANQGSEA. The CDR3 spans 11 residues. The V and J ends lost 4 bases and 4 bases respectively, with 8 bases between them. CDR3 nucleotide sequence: TGCAGCGTTGGGTATGAGTACGAGCAGTACTTC. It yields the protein CSVGYEYEQYF.

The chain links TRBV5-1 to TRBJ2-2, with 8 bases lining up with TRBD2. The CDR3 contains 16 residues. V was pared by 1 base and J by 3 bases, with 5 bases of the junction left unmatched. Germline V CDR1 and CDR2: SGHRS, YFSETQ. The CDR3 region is CASSLTSGLDTGELFF. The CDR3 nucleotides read TGCGCCAGCAGCTTGACTAGCGGTTTAGACACCGGGGAGCTGTTTTTT.

The CDR3 here is CASSLAGGRRNYEQYF. CDR3 sequence (DNA): TGTGCCAGCAGCTTGGCCGGTGGGAGACGAAACTACGAGCAGTACTTC. The genes are TRBV5-4 and TRBJ2-7, with D maybe TRBD2 (5 bases). The CDR3 runs to 16 residues. The germline V and J ends were trimmed by 0 bases and 3 bases, with 16 bases remaining between them. CDR1 is SGHNT and CDR2 is YYREEE in the germline V gene (reference sequence).

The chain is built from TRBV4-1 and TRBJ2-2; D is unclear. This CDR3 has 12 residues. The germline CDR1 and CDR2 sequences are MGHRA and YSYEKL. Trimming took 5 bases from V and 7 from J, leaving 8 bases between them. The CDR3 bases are TGCGCCAGCAGCGTCGTTGTCGGGGAGCTGTTTTTT. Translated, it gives CASSVVVGELFF.

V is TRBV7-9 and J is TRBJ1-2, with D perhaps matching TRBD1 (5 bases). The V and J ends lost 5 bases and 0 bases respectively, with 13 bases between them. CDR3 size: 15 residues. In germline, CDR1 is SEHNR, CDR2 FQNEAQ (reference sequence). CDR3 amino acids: CASSPDSTSNYGYTF. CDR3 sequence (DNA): TGTGCCAGCAGCCCTGACAGTACCTCTAACTATGGCTACACCTTC.

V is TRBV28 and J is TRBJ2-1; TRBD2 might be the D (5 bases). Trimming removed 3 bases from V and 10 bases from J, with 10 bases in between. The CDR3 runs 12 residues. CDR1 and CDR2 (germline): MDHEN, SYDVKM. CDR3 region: CASSFSPGEQFF. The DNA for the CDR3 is TGTGCCAGCAGTTTCTCCCCGGGGGAGCAGTTCTTC.

In DNA form, the CDR3 reads TGCAGCGTTGAAGGGGAGTACTATGGCTACACCTTC. It is translated as CSVEGEYYGYTF. The chain links TRBV29-1 to TRBJ1-2, with D uncertain. V shed 1 base and J shed 3 bases, with 6 bases lying between them. This CDR3 is built from 12 residues. Looked up from germline, CDR1 is SQVTM and CDR2 is ANQGSEA.

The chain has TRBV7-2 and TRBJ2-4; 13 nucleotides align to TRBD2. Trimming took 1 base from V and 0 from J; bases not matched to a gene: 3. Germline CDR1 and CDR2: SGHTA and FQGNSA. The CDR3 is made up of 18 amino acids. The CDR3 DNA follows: TGTGCCAGCAGCTTAGTGGGACTAGCGGGACTAGCCAAAAACATTCAGTACTTC. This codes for CASSLVGLAGLAKNIQYF. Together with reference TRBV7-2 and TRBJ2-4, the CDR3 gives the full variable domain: GAGVSQSPSNKVTEKGKDVELRCDPISGHTALYWYRQSLGQGLEFLIYFQGNSAPDKSGLPSDRFSAERTGGSVSTLTIQRTQQEDSAVYLCASSLVGLAGLAKNIQYFGAGTRLSVL.

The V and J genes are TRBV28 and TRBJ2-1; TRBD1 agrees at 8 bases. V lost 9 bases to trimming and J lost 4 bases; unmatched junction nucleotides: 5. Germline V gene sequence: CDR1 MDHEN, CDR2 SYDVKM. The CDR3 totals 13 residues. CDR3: CASVDRDYNEQFF. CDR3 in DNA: TGTGCCAGTGTGGACAGGGATTACAATGAGCAGTTCTTC.

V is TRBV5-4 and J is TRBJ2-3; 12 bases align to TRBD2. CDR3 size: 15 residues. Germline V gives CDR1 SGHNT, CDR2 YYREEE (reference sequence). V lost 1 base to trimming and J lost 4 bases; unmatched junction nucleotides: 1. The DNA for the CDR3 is TGTGCCAGCAGCTTGACTAGCGGGAGGCCAGATACGCAGTATTTT. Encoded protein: CASSLTSGRPDTQYF.

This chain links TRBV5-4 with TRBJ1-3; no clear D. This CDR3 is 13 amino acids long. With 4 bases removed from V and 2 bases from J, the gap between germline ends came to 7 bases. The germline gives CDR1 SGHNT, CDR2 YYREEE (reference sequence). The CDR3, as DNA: TGTGCCAGCAGCACGAGGCCTGGAAACACCATATATTTT. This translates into CASSTRPGNTIYF.

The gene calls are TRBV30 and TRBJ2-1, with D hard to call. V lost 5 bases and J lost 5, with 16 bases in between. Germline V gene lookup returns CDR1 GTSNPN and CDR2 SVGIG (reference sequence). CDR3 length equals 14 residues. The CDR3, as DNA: TGTGCCTGGGTGAGACTCAACACCGACAATGAGCAGTTCTTC. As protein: CAWVRLNTDNEQFF.

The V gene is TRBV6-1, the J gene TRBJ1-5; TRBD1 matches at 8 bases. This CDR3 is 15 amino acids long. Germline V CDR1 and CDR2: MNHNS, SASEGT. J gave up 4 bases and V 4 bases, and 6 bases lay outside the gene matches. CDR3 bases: TGTGCCAGCAGTGGTAGGACAGGGAGTAATCAGCCCCAGCATTTT. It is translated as CASSGRTGSNQPQHF.

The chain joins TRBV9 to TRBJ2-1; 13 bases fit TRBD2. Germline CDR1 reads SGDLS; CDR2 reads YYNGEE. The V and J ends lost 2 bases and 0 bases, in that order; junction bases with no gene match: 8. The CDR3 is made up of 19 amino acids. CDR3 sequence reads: CASSVRGTSGASSYNEQFF. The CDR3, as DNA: TGTGCCAGCAGCGTGCGCGGGACTAGCGGGGCCAGCTCCTACAATGAGCAGTTCTTC.

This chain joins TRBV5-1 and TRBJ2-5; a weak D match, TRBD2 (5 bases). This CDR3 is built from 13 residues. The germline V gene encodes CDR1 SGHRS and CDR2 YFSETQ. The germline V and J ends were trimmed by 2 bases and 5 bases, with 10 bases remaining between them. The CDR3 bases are TGCGCCAGCAGCTTTACGGGAATTGAGACCCAGTACTTC. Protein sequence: CASSFTGIETQYF.

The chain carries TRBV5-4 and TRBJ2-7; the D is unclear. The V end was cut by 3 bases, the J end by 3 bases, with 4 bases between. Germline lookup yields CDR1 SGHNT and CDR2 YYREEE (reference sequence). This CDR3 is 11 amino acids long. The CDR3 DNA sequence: TGTGCCAGCAGCTCGTACTACGAGCAGTACTTC. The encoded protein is CASSSYYEQYF.